This passage covers 18 T cell receptor beta chains from one sample sequenced in a study of tumor-infiltrating lymphocytes in primary liver carcinoma (dated by TCRdb to about 2017). The instrument given in TCRdb is Illumina HiSeq 2500. Starting from about 500 ng total RNA, TCRbeta-specific cDNA was produced by reverse transcription with a constant-region primer and ProtoScript II reverse transcriptase. TCRbeta libraries were built with three nested multiplex PCR rounds, a slightly modified ARM-PCR procedure. Each of the first two PCR rounds ran for approximately 9 cycles using multiplex TRBV1-TRBV30 forward primers together with a Cbeta reverse primer. TCRdb's own reprocessing of the public reads used fastp at Q25 and MiXCR and kept productive beta chains. Entries that share a CDR3 protein sequence are merged under the most common genes and DNA. The sample yields about 330,000 distinct CDR3 sequences; 65% were counted once. The ten largest clones represent roughly 6% of the sample.

RNA from unsorted whole blood was extracted with TRIzol reagent, and germline DNA was obtained with the DNeasy Blood & Tissue kit. Sequenced: peripheral blood. These receptor sequences come from a middle-aged man with primary liver carcinoma and hepatitis B virus infection.

V gene TRBV21-1 combines with J gene TRBJ2-3. TRBV21-1 is a pseudogene locus. The CDR3 length is 12 residues. The CDR3 DNA is TGTGCCAGCCCTGAATCGTCGGATACGCAGTATTTT. It codes for CASPESSDTQYF.

Note on this clonotype: This may come from a read error, since a much larger clone is one base off. The CDR3 here is CTSSQGTGPHDEKLFF. CDR3 nucleotides: TGCACCAGCAGCCAAGGGACCGGGCCACATGATGAAAAACTGTTTTTT. J is TRBJ1-4 and V is TRBV4-1, with TRBD1 as a possible D gene (5 bases). CDR3 length equals 16 residues. Germline V gene lookup returns CDR1 MGHRA and CDR2 YSYEKL.

In regard to this clonotype: Given a much more abundant clone one base away, this may be a read error. The chain employs TRBV6-1 and TRBJ2-3; 7 bases agree with TRBD2. The CDR3 contains 14 residues. Germline V CDR1 and CDR2: MNHNS, SASEGT. CDR3 DNA sequence: TGTGCCAGCACCCTCTGGGAGGGTAGGGATACGCACTATTTT. It yields the protein CASTLWEGRDTHYF.

This clonotype was observed a few times. V and J are TRBV28 and TRBJ2-5, with D perhaps matching TRBD1 or TRBD2 (5 bases each). Germline V gives CDR1 MDHEN, CDR2 SYDVKM. Trimming took off 5 bases at V and 4 bases at J, with 17 bases between the two ends. The CDR3 is made up of 15 amino acids. This chain's CDR3 is CASSPPGPPPETQYF. The DNA for the CDR3 is TGTGCCAGCAGTCCACCGGGACCCCCGCCAGAGACCCAGTACTTC.

As for this clonotype: A read error may explain this, as a much larger clone is one base away. As the CDR3 is not closed by the conserved phenylalanine or tryptophan, this likely results from a read error. The rearrangement joins TRBV6-1 to TRBJ2-7, with 7 bases lining up with TRBD2. The trim removed 3 bases at V and 0 bases at J, leaving 8 bases unmatched. The CDR3 is made up of 16 amino acids. Germline V lookup: CDR1 MNHNS, CDR2 SASEGT. This CDR3 reads CASSDPQTSSSYEQYL. The CDR3 region has the DNA TGTGCCAGCAGTGACCCGCAGACTAGCTCCTCCTACGAGCAGTACCTC.

The gene calls are TRBV7-9 and TRBJ1-1; no clear D. Germline V gene data show CDR1 as SEHNR and CDR2 as FQNEAQ (reference sequence). The V gene lost 7 bases and the J gene lost 1 base, with 10 bases spanning the gap. The CDR3 length is 13 residues. The CDR3 is CASTHRGNTEAFF. CDR3 sequence (DNA): TGTGCCAGCACCCATCGGGGGAACACTGAAGCTTTCTTT.

Notes on this clonotype: This sequence may be a read error, since a much larger clone differs from it by one base. The genes are TRBV10-3 and TRBJ2-7; 8 nucleotides agree with TRBD2. Germline V CDR1 and CDR2: ENHRY, SYGVKD. The CDR3 loop spans 13 amino acids. The CDR3 region has the DNA TGTGTCATCAGACTAAGCGGGAGCTACGAGCAGTACTTC. Translating it yields CVIRLSGSYEQYF.

A note on this clonotype: A clone one base away is much larger, so this may be a read error. This is likely a read error, given that the CDR3 carries no conserved phenylalanine or tryptophan at its end. The chain employs TRBV6-2 or TRBV6-3 and TRBJ1-5; D remains ambiguous. The CDR3 length is 13 residues. With 6 bases removed from V and 3 bases from J, the gap between germline ends came to 9 bases. Per the germline V gene, CDR1 is MNHEY and CDR2 is SVGEGT. CDR3 DNA: TGTGCCAGCAGGGGCCCAGTCAATCAGCCCCAGCATTTG. Its protein is CASRGPVNQPQHL.

V usage is TRBV6-2 or TRBV6-3 and J usage is TRBJ2-1, with D unresolved. Germline V gene lookup returns CDR1 MNHEY and CDR2 SVGEGT. Trimming pared 5 bases from V and 8 bases from J, leaving 10 bases between. The CDR3 extends over 12 amino acids. Here the CDR3 reads CASSRVYDEQFF. In nucleotides, the CDR3 is TGTGCCAGCAGTAGGGTTTACGATGAGCAGTTCTTC.

This clonotype came up many times. The chain combines TRBV29-1 with TRBJ1-2, with TRBD1 matching 9 bases. From germline, CDR1 is SQVTM and CDR2 ANQGSEA. This CDR3 contains 15 residues. V shed 6 bases, J shed 0 bases, and the junction held 8 bases outside the gene matches. The CDR3 here is CSVTLGTGSNYGYTF. The CDR3 coding sequence is TGCAGCGTGACTCTCGGGACAGGGTCTAACTATGGCTACACCTTC.

This clonotype appeared many times. V usage is TRBV29-1 and J usage is TRBJ2-3; unclear D gene. V was shortened by 3 bases and J by 9 bases, with 10 bases between the two germline ends. Germline-derived CDR1 and CDR2 are SQVTM and ANQGSEA. The CDR3 spans 11 residues. The CDR3 reads CSVDAPKTQYF. The CDR3 DNA is TGCAGCGTTGACGCTCCCAAGACGCAGTATTTT.

On this clonotype: This sequence may be a read error, since a much larger clone differs from it by one base. Likely a read error: the CDR3 ends without its conserved phenylalanine or tryptophan. The chain joins TRBV12-3 or TRBV12-4 to TRBJ1-6; D is undetermined. CDR3 length: 12 residues. The V and J ends lost 4 bases and 9 bases respectively, with 7 bases between them. CDR3 sequence: CASSSQSSPLHL. The CDR3 nucleotides are TGTGCCAGCAGTTCACAGAGTTCACCCCTCCACCTT.

Of note for this clonotype: A junction end diverges from the germline sequence, so it may reflect a read error. J is TRBJ1-2 and V is TRBV6-5; perhaps TRBD1 as D (6 bases). The CDR3 contains 15 residues. Germline V gene sequence: CDR1 MNHEY, CDR2 SVGAGI. The DNA of the CDR3 is TGTGCCAACAGTTACTCGTTACAGGGATATGATGGCTACATCTTC. Translated: CANSYSLQGYDGYIF.

This clonotype was seen only once. The CDR3 does not close with the conserved phenylalanine or tryptophan, likely indicating a read error. The gene calls are TRBV11-2 and TRBJ1-3; perhaps TRBD1 as D (6 bases). The CDR3 consists of 15 residues. Germline CDR1 reads SGHAT; CDR2 reads FQNNGV. The CDR3 loop reads CASSWAGDSGNTIYS. The CDR3, as DNA: TGTGCCAGTAGCTGGGCAGGGGATTCTGGAAACACCATATATTCT.

As for this clonotype: Being one base from a much bigger clone, this may be a read error. The gene calls are TRBV4-1 and TRBJ1-1; no reliable D call. Germline V gene lookup returns CDR1 MGHRA and CDR2 YSYEKL. The CDR3 has 15 amino acids. CDR3 amino acids: CASSPPGRTNTEALF. The DNA for the CDR3 is TGCGCCAGCAGCCCTCCGGGCCGAACGAACACTGAAGCTCTCTTT.

The chain has TRBV11-2 and TRBJ1-5; perhaps TRBD1 as D (6 bases). Deletions cut 7 bases from V and 8 bases from J, with 15 bases between. The CDR3 loop spans 13 amino acids. In germline, CDR1 is SGHAT, CDR2 FQNNGV. The CDR3 nucleotides are TGTGCCAGCAACTCTAACAGGGATAAGCCCCAGCATTTT. It yields the protein CASNSNRDKPQHF.

J is TRBJ2-7 and V is TRBV11-2; D gene unclear. V was trimmed by 3 bases and J by 3 bases, leaving 9 bases between them. The V gene's germline CDR1 is SGHAT and CDR2 FQNNGV. The CDR3 consists of 13 residues. CDR3 loop: CASSFAHVYEQYF. CDR3 sequence (DNA): TGTGCCAGCAGCTTTGCCCACGTCTACGAGCAGTACTTC.

The genes are TRBV10-3 and TRBJ2-3, with TRBD1 matching over 8 bases. CDR3 length: 14 amino acids. CDR1 ENHRY and CDR2 SYGVKD come from the germline V gene. Losses at the gene ends were 7 bases for V and 5 bases for J; bases not matched to a gene: 8. The CDR3 DNA follows: TGTGCCATCATGAGAGGAACAGGGGGAGATACGCAGTATTTT. Its translation: CAIMRGTGGDTQYF.